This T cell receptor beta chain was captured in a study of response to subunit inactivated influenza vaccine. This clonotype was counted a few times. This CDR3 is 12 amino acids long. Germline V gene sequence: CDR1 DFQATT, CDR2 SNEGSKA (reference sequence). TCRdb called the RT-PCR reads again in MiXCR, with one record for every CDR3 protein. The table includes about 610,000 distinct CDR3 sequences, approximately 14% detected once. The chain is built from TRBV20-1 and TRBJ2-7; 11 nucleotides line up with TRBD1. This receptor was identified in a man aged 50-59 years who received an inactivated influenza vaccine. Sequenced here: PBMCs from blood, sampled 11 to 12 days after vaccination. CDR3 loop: CSGQGAAYEQYF. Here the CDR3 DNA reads TGCAGCGGACAGGGGGCCGCCTACGAGCAGTACTTC.